The 20 T cell receptor beta chains below come from one sample, sequenced in a study of T cells after yellow fever vaccination. TCRdb called the 5' RACE reads again in MiXCR, with one record for every CDR3 protein. The table lists about 430,000 distinct CDR3 sequences, around 19% of them singletons. Material: PBMCs, obtained before the yellow fever booster vaccination. The receptors stem from a man aged 18 to 35 who received the YFV17D yellow fever vaccine.

The chain has TRBV10-1 and TRBJ2-3, with 12 bases that match TRBD2. The V gene end was trimmed by 3 bases and the J gene end by 1 base; junction bases not matched to a gene: 5. Per the germline V gene, CDR1 is WNHNN and CDR2 is SYGVQD (reference sequence). The CDR3 covers 17 residues. In DNA, the CDR3 is TGCGCCAGCAGTGAACCACGACTAGCGGGGGGCACAGATACGCAGTATTTT. It translates to CASSEPRLAGGTDTQYF.

The sample holds a few counts of this clonotype. This chain connects TRBV6-5 to TRBJ1-1; D call uncertain. V was trimmed by 6 bases and J by 4 bases, leaving 21 bases between them. CDR1 is MNHEY and CDR2 is SVGAGI in the germline V gene. This CDR3 region has 16 residues. CDR3 residues: CASSTISPLEGTEAFF. In DNA, the CDR3 is TGTGCCAGCAGCACCATATCCCCCCTGGAAGGCACTGAAGCTTTCTTT.

Here the CDR3 reads CASRGMGVAYEQYV. The CDR3 coding sequence is TGTGCCAGCAGGGGGATGGGAGTAGCCTACGAGCAGTACGTC. V gene TRBV28 combines with J gene TRBJ2-7; possible D gene TRBD2, 5 bases. The V gene lost 6 bases and the J gene lost 2 bases, with 14 bases spanning the gap. The CDR3 extends over 14 amino acids. CDR1 MDHEN and CDR2 SYDVKM come from the germline V gene.

This sequence joins TRBV11-1 and TRBJ1-1; TRBD1 might be the D (5 bases). The CDR3 is 15 amino acids. CDR1 and CDR2 (germline): SGHAT, FQDESV (reference sequence). The V end was cut by 5 bases, the J end by 1 base, with 14 bases between. CDR3 nucleotide sequence: TGTGCCAGCAGCCCCCGACAGCTATGGAACACTGAAGCTTTCTTT. Translating gives CASSPRQLWNTEAFF. The full variable domain, in which reference TRBV11-1 and TRBJ1-1 provide the parts outside the CDR3, is EAEVAQSPRYKITEKSQAVAFWCDPISGHATLYWYRQILGQGPELLVQFQDESVVDDSQLPKDRFSAERLKGVDSTLKIQPAELGDSAMYLCASSPRQLWNTEAFFGQGTRLTVV.

This clonotype was detected only once. This chain connects TRBV12-3 or TRBV12-4 to TRBJ1-5; maybe TRBD1 (5 bases). The CDR3 runs to 17 residues. Trimming stripped 6 bases from V and 2 bases from J, with 20 bases between. CDR3 amino acids: CASRQPGTIDGNQPQHF. The CDR3 DNA reads as TGTGCCAGCAGGCAACCGGGGACGATCGACGGCAATCAGCCCCAGCATTTT.

This rearrangement joins TRBV5-4 to TRBJ2-1; TRBD2 aligns across 10 bases. This CDR3 region has 13 residues. The junction had 3 bases not matched to a gene; V was cut back by 3 bases and J by 9 bases. Germline V lookup: CDR1 SGHNT, CDR2 YYREEE (reference sequence). The CDR3: CASSSVAGGEQFF. The CDR3 nucleotides read TGTGCCAGCAGCTCGGTAGCGGGGGGTGAGCAGTTCTTC.

This clonotype came up a few times. The chain combines TRBV4-1 with TRBJ2-1; no clear D gene. The ends were cut back, 0 bases at V and 0 bases at J, with 9 bases in the middle. CDR3 size: 16 residues. CDR1 and CDR2 (germline): MGHRA, YSYEKL. The CDR3 here is CASSQEGWSSYNEQFF. The CDR3 DNA sequence: TGCGCCAGCAGCCAAGAAGGGTGGAGCTCCTACAATGAGCAGTTCTTC.

The table lists this clonotype with a few counts. This chain joins TRBV3-1 and TRBJ2-1, with 7 bases matching TRBD2. Losses at the gene ends were 4 bases for V and 5 bases for J; bases not matched to a gene: 2. Germline V gene sequence: CDR1 LGHDT, CDR2 YNNKEL (reference sequence). This CDR3 comprises 13 residues. The CDR3 region is CASSPRGDNEQFF. The DNA for the CDR3 is TGTGCCAGCAGCCCTCGGGGGGACAATGAGCAGTTCTTC.

This clonotype was observed a handful of times. CDR3 sequence reads: CASSSSTGGISYNEQFF. The CDR3 DNA reads as TGTGCCAGCAGTTCGTCGACAGGGGGTATTTCCTACAATGAGCAGTTCTTC. V usage is TRBV12-3 or TRBV12-4 and J usage is TRBJ2-1; TRBD1 matches at 9 bases. This CDR3 contains 17 residues. J was trimmed by 1 base and V by 4 bases; bases with no gene match: 8.

This clonotype was picked up a small number of times. V gene TRBV4-3 combines with J gene TRBJ2-7; D remains unclear. V lost 0 bases and J 7 bases, leaving 13 bases between the germline ends. This CDR3 is 14 amino acids long. Germline CDR1 is LGHNA and CDR2 is YSLEER. CDR3 sequence reads: CASSQDLTVQEQYF. The CDR3 bases are TGCGCCAGCAGCCAAGATTTAACGGTCCAGGAGCAGTACTTC.

The chain joins TRBV2 to TRBJ2-3, with D maybe TRBD1 (6 bases). The CDR3 is 13 amino acids. Looked up from germline, CDR1 is SNHLY and CDR2 is FYNNEI. The germline V and J ends were trimmed by 3 bases and 3 bases, with 7 bases remaining between them. The CDR3: CASSDTGTDTQYF. For the CDR3, the DNA is TGTGCCAGCAGTGACACAGGGACAGATACGCAGTATTTT.

CDR3 protein: CAIRRPGASTDTQYF. In DNA form, the CDR3 reads TGTGCCATCAGAAGACCAGGGGCTAGCACAGATACGCAGTATTTT. V usage is TRBV10-3 and J usage is TRBJ2-3, with D possibly matching TRBD1 (6 bases). Germline lookup yields CDR1 ENHRY and CDR2 SYGVKD. CDR3 length equals 15 residues. Trimming took off 6 bases at V and 0 bases at J, with 13 bases between the two ends.

Many counts were recorded for this clonotype. The chain uses TRBV20-1 and TRBJ2-7; D may correspond to TRBD1 or TRBD2 (5 bases each). V lost 0 bases to trimming and J lost 5 bases, with 17 bases between them. In germline, CDR1 is DFQATT, CDR2 SNEGSKA (reference sequence). The CDR3 loop spans 15 amino acids. CDR3 nucleotides: TGCAGTGCTAGAGATCCGAGGGGAACAGGACACGAGCAGTACTTC. Amino acids: CSARDPRGTGHEQYF.

In its sample, this clonotype was seen a few times. The J gene is TRBJ2-2, the V gene TRBV5-1, with 7 bases identical to TRBD1. Germline loops: CDR1 SGHRS, CDR2 YFSETQ. The CDR3 covers 15 residues. Trimming at V came to 4 bases and at J to 3 bases, leaving 6 bases not matched to a gene. CDR3 sequence reads: CASSLMTGHTGELFF. CDR3 coding DNA: TGCGCCAGCAGCCTGATGACAGGGCACACCGGGGAGCTGTTTTTT.

The J gene is TRBJ1-2, the V gene TRBV4-1; D gene unclear. The germline gives CDR1 MGHRA, CDR2 YSYEKL. CDR3 size: 14 residues. Trimming pared 0 bases from V and 0 bases from J, leaving 5 bases between. CDR3 sequence reads: CASSQDSTNYGYTF. The CDR3 nucleotides read TGCGCCAGCAGCCAAGATTCTACTAACTATGGCTACACCTTC.

This clonotype was seen only a few times. The V gene is TRBV7-9, the J gene TRBJ1-2; D uncertain. The CDR3 runs 14 residues. V was pared by 1 base and J by 5 bases, with 11 bases between. CDR1 is SEHNR and CDR2 is FQNEAQ in the germline V gene (reference sequence). The CDR3 sequence is CASSLVRTDYGYTF. DNA of the CDR3: TGTGCCAGCAGCTTAGTCCGCACCGATTATGGCTACACCTTC.

In this sample, this clonotype turned up a few times. This rearrangement joins TRBV15 to TRBJ2-4; possibly TRBD1 or TRBD2 for D (5 bases each). V was clipped by 3 bases and J by 9 bases, with 15 bases between them. Per the germline V gene, CDR1 is LNHNV and CDR2 is YYDKDF (reference sequence). The CDR3 extends over 14 amino acids. This CDR3 reads CATSSEGRRGIQYF. The CDR3, as DNA: TGTGCCACCAGCAGTGAGGGGAGACGAGGCATTCAGTACTTC.

Only a few counts were recorded for this clonotype. V and J are TRBV6-5 and TRBJ1-3, with D maybe TRBD1 (6 bases). Deletions cut 0 bases from V and 4 bases from J, with 16 bases between. This CDR3 has 17 amino acids. Per germline, CDR1 MNHEY and CDR2 SVGAGI. The DNA of the CDR3 is TGTGCCAGCAGTTACTCGAATCGGGGGGCGCGAGGAAACACCATATATTTT. This translates into CASSYSNRGARGNTIYF.

The rearrangement links TRBV10-3 to TRBJ1-2; D is perhaps TRBD1 (5 bases). CDR3 length: 17 residues. The V end was cut by 0 bases, the J end by 8 bases, with 22 bases between. Germline V gene sequence: CDR1 ENHRY, CDR2 SYGVKD. In nucleotides, the CDR3 is TGTGCCATCAGTGAGTCGAGTAAAGGTGACAGATCGGGAGGCTACACCTTC. Translation: CAISESSKGDRSGGYTF.

This clonotype was counted only a few times. The chain recombines TRBV12-3 or TRBV12-4 with TRBJ1-5; D gene unclear. The CDR3 has 15 amino acids. Deletions cut 3 bases from V and 6 bases from J, with 15 bases between. The DNA of the CDR3 is TGTGCCAGCAGTTTGGCCAGGACCCCCCGTCAGCCCCAGCATTTT. It translates to CASSLARTPRQPQHF.